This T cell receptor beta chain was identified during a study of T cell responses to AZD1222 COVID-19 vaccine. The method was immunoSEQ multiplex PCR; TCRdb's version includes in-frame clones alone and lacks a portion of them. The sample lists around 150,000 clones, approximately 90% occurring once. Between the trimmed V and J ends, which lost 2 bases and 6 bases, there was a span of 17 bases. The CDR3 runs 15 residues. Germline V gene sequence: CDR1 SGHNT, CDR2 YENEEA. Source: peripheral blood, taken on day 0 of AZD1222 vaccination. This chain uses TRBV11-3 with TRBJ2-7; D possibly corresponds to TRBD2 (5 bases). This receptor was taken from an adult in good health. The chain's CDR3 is CASSLHSGKGREQYF. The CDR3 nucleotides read TGTGCCAGCAGCTTACATTCGGGAAAAGGGCGCGAGCAGTACTTC.